This passage covers 27 T cell receptor beta chains from one sample sequenced in a study of blood T cells in healthy people across ages. For the second PCR, which ran for about 7 to 11 cycles, a sample-barcoded 5' primer and a J-beta primer mix were used. Each CDR3 protein is one row after TCRdb ran MiXCR on the 5' RACE reads. The profile shows about 1.1 million distinct CDR3 sequences, more than 30% of them singletons. The specimen was blood. All receptors derive from a man aged 18 to 29 in good health.

In this sample, this clonotype turned up many times. The CDR3 loop is CASSNRQNQPQHF. The CDR3 DNA reads TGTGCCAGCAGCAATAGACAGAATCAGCCCCAGCATTTT. The chain couples TRBV9 to TRBJ1-5; D perhaps matches TRBD1 (5 bases). The CDR3 extends over 13 amino acids. The V end lost 4 bases, the J end lost 4 bases, and 9 bases lay between the germline ends. Germline CDR1 reads SGDLS; CDR2 reads YYNGEE. Variable domain in full (rest from reference TRBV9 and TRBJ1-5): DSGVTQTPKHLITATGQRVTLRCSPRSGDLSVYWYQQSLDQGLQFLIQYYNGEERAKGNILERFSAQQFPDLHSELNLSSLELGDSALYFCASSNRQNQPQHFGDGTRLSIL.

The chain carries TRBV4-2 and TRBJ2-3; TRBD2 matches at 11 bases. V shed 2 bases, J shed 2 bases, and the junction held 6 bases outside the gene matches. Per germline, CDR1 LGHNA and CDR2 YNFKEQ. The CDR3 loop spans 17 amino acids. CDR3 sequence reads: CASSQTASGGLTDTQYF. CDR3 DNA sequence: TGTGCCAGCAGCCAAACAGCTAGCGGGGGGCTCACAGATACGCAGTATTTT.

The chain joins TRBV7-2 to TRBJ1-2, with no clear D. CDR1 and CDR2 from the germline V gene are SGHTA and FQGNSA. V lost 4 bases to trimming and J lost 1 base, with 7 bases between them. This CDR3 has 13 amino acids. The CDR3 nucleotides are TGTGCCAGCAGCTGGGTAGATAACTATGGCTACACCTTC. This encodes CASSWVDNYGYTF.

This clonotype was picked up a small number of times. This chain links TRBV5-6 with TRBJ2-3; 7 bases align to TRBD1. J was trimmed by 4 bases and V by 2 bases; bases with no gene match: 7. The CDR3 totals 15 residues. Germline loops: CDR1 SGHDT, CDR2 YYEEEE. In DNA form, the CDR3 reads TGTGCCAGCAGCTTCGGGACAGTACGGCCAGATACGCAGTATTTT. Translation: CASSFGTVRPDTQYF.

This clonotype was recorded a few times. This chain uses TRBV12-3 or TRBV12-4 with TRBJ1-1; D perhaps matches TRBD1 (6 bases). This CDR3 contains 13 residues. Trimming stripped 6 bases from V and 4 bases from J, with 12 bases between. DNA for the CDR3: TGTGCCAGCAGCAGGGGATCCGGCACTGAAGCTTTCTTT. It translates to CASSRGSGTEAFF.

With respect to this clonotype: An end of the junction does not agree with germline; a read error may underlie this. The gene calls are TRBV12-3 or TRBV12-4 and TRBJ2-3, with 10 nucleotides matching TRBD2. The CDR3 runs to 15 residues. The CDR3 DNA reads as TGTGCCAGTTCTAGACTAGCGGGTTCCACAGATACGCGGTATTTT. Amino acid sequence: CASSRLAGSTDTRYF.

The chain carries TRBV12-3 or TRBV12-4 and TRBJ1-2, with D uncertain. This CDR3 spans 13 amino acids. With 3 bases removed from V and 3 bases from J, the gap between germline ends came to 8 bases. DNA of the CDR3: TGTGCCAGCAGTTTTGCGGGCTACTATGGCTACACCTTC. Translated, it gives CASSFAGYYGYTF.

This clonotype was seen just once. This chain connects TRBV11-2 to TRBJ2-3; 8 bases are a match to TRBD1. The CDR3 length is 13 residues. Germline V CDR1 and CDR2: SGHAT, FQNNGV. The V gene end was trimmed by 5 bases and the J gene end by 6 bases; junction bases not matched to a gene: 4. The CDR3 loop reads CASSRTGQDTQYF. CDR3 sequence (DNA): TGTGCCAGCAGCAGGACAGGGCAGGATACGCAGTATTTT.

This clonotype was observed once. The rearrangement uses TRBV2 and TRBJ1-1, with 7 bases that match TRBD1. Trimming removed 11 bases from V and 1 base from J; junction bases left unmatched: 4. The V gene's germline CDR1 is SNHLY and CDR2 FYNNEI. The CDR3 loop spans 12 amino acids. CDR3 in DNA: TGTGCCGCCCGGACAGGGAACACTGAAGCTTTCTTT. Protein sequence: CAARTGNTEAFF.

The sample holds many counts of this clonotype. The CDR3 DNA sequence: TGTGCCAGCAGCCAAGAATCGCGTAGGGGAGATACGCAGTATTTT. Translating gives CASSQESRRGDTQYF. V and J are TRBV4-2 and TRBJ2-3, with D possibly being TRBD1 (5 bases). CDR3 length: 15 residues. Per germline, CDR1 LGHNA and CDR2 YNFKEQ. Trimming removed 0 bases at V and 5 bases at J, with 12 bases between.

The chain couples TRBV3-1 to TRBJ2-2; D not resolved. The germline V gene has CDR1 LGHDT and CDR2 YNNKEL (reference sequence). The V end was cut by 3 bases, the J end by 9 bases, with 5 bases between. The length of the CDR3 is 11 residues. CDR3 region: CASSQERELFF. In DNA form, the CDR3 reads TGTGCCAGCAGCCAGGAGCGGGAGCTGTTTTTT.

DNA of the CDR3: TGTGCCAGCAGTTTTCCCTCCCTCCATAGGGGGACTAGCACAGATACGCAGTATTTT. Translated, it gives CASSFPSLHRGTSTDTQYF. The chain couples TRBV6-2 or TRBV6-3 to TRBJ2-3; D may match TRBD1 or TRBD2 (6 bases each). Germline CDR1 is MNHEY and CDR2 is SVGEGT. The CDR3 length is 19 residues. Trimming shortened V by 4 bases and J by 0 bases, and 23 bases separated the two germline ends.

This clonotype was picked up many times. This chain connects TRBV11-2 to TRBJ2-3, with D maybe TRBD2 (5 bases). CDR1 is SGHAT and CDR2 is FQNNGV in the germline V gene. V was pared by 1 base and J by 0 bases, with 11 bases between. The CDR3 covers 16 residues. The CDR3 bases are TGTGCCAGCAGCTTAGGGGCGGGTCCTAGCACAGATACGCAGTATTTT. This sequence encodes CASSLGAGPSTDTQYF. The whole variable domain, filled in from reference TRBV11-2 and TRBJ2-3, reads EAGVAQSPRYKIIEKRQSVAFWCNPISGHATLYWYQQILGQGPKLLIQFQNNGVVDDSQLPKDRFSAERLKGVDSTLKIQPAKLEDSAVYLCASSLGAGPSTDTQYFGPGTRLTVL.

The V and J genes are TRBV20-1 and TRBJ2-1; the D is unclear. The CDR3 has 14 amino acids. V was shortened by 1 base and J by 4 bases, with 11 bases between the two germline ends. Germline-derived CDR1 and CDR2 are DFQATT and SNEGSKA (reference sequence). CDR3 sequence (DNA): TGCAGTGCTAGAGTACAACAGCCTTACAATGAGCAGTTCTTC. It translates to CSARVQQPYNEQFF.

The sample holds a few counts of this clonotype. Here the CDR3 DNA reads TGCGCCAGCAGCTTGGCCGTCCAGGCAGACAATGAGCAGTTCTTC. This codes for CASSLAVQADNEQFF. The V call is TRBV5-1, the J call TRBJ2-1; the D is unclear. The ends were cut back, 0 bases at V and 5 bases at J, with 12 bases in the middle. The length of the CDR3 is 15 residues. The germline V gene has CDR1 SGHRS and CDR2 YFSETQ.

This clonotype was counted between two and nine times. The chain employs TRBV2 and TRBJ2-1; D ambiguous. Per germline, CDR1 SNHLY and CDR2 FYNNEI. CDR3 length: 13 residues. Trimming pared 4 bases from V and 7 bases from J, leaving 11 bases between. The CDR3 spells CASSGFRTNEQFF. Here the CDR3 DNA reads TGTGCCAGCAGTGGTTTCCGTACAAATGAGCAGTTCTTC.

The chain combines TRBV5-1 with TRBJ2-1, with 13 bases matching TRBD2. V lost 3 bases, J lost 5 bases, and 5 bases stayed unmatched. The CDR3 is made up of 16 amino acids. The germline V gene encodes CDR1 SGHRS and CDR2 YFSETQ. In DNA, the CDR3 is TGCGCCAGCAGCTCCGTGACTAGCGGGGGGCACAATGAGCAGTTCTTC. This encodes CASSSVTSGGHNEQFF.

The chain couples TRBV7-3 to TRBJ1-2; no clear D. Germline V gives CDR1 SGHTA, CDR2 FQGTGA. The CDR3 extends over 16 amino acids. Trimming removed 5 bases at V and 2 bases at J, with 18 bases between. CDR3 nucleotide sequence: TGTGCCAGCAGCCGGTCCGGGGAGGGCGGAAACTATGGCTACACCTTC. Encoded protein: CASSRSGEGGNYGYTF.

A few counts support this clonotype. This rearrangement joins TRBV7-2 to TRBJ2-3, with 10 bases fitting TRBD2. CDR3 size: 15 residues. Germline V gene data show CDR1 as SGHTA and CDR2 as FQGNSA. Germline trimming cut 1 base from V and 5 bases from J; bases unmatched to any gene: 3. The CDR3 reads CASSLVRTSGDTQYF. The CDR3 DNA reads as TGTGCCAGCAGCTTAGTCCGGACTAGCGGAGATACGCAGTATTTT.

The gene calls are TRBV5-6 and TRBJ1-2; 10 bases map to TRBD1. CDR1 and CDR2 (germline): SGHDT, YYEEEE. The CDR3 spans 18 residues. V dropped 4 bases and J dropped 5; count of bases not matched to a gene: 17. The DNA of the CDR3 is TGTGCCAGCAGCCCGAGCCGGGACAGGGGCTTATTTGGGTATGGCTACACCTTC. Translation gives CASSPSRDRGLFGYGYTF.

The rearrangement joins TRBV4-3 to TRBJ2-2; maybe TRBD2 (6 bases). The V gene's germline CDR1 is LGHNA and CDR2 YSLEER. CDR3 length equals 14 residues. V lost 1 base and J lost 5, with 8 bases in between. The CDR3 bases are TGCGCCAGCAGCCAAGTCGCGGGGACCGGGGAGCTGTTTTTT. Translated, it gives CASSQVAGTGELFF.

Turning to this clonotype: One end of the junction varies from germline; a read error may be responsible. The CDR3 region has the DNA TGCGTCAGCAGCTTGGAGCCTGGGGCCAACGTCCTGACTTTC. It is translated as CVSSLEPGANVLTF. The chain recombines TRBV5-1 with TRBJ2-6; the D is unclear. The CDR3 covers 14 residues. Germline lookup yields CDR1 SGHRS and CDR2 YFSETQ.

This clonotype was picked up many times. V gene TRBV29-1 combines with J gene TRBJ2-3; 12 positions match TRBD2. Trimming cost V 6 bases and J 1 base; bases outside gene matches: 5. This CDR3 has 15 amino acids. CDR1 is SQVTM, CDR2 ANQGSEA, per germline. Here the CDR3 DNA reads TGCAGCGTAGCGGGACTAGCGGGCGGCACAGATACGCAGTATTTT. Its translation: CSVAGLAGGTDTQYF.

The table lists this clonotype with a few counts. V usage is TRBV27 and J usage is TRBJ1-2; TRBD1 aligns across 9 bases. Trimming cost V 2 bases and J 6 bases; bases outside gene matches: 7. This CDR3 comprises 15 residues. CDR1 is MNHEY and CDR2 is SMNVEV in the germline V gene (reference sequence). The CDR3 DNA reads TGTGCCAGCAGTTTAATGGCCAGGACAGGGGATGGCTACACCTTC. Translated: CASSLMARTGDGYTF.

This clonotype was seen a few times. This sequence joins TRBV7-3 and TRBJ2-3; tentative D call: TRBD1 (5 bases). CDR3 length: 15 amino acids. Germline loops: CDR1 SGHTA, CDR2 FQGTGA. V was clipped by 3 bases and J by 1 base, with 11 bases between them. The CDR3 spells CASSFPTEGTDTQYF. CDR3 coding DNA: TGTGCCAGCAGCTTCCCGACAGAGGGCACAGATACGCAGTATTTT.

This clonotype was recorded at least ten times. CDR3 in amino acids: CSARGAGTVHGYTF. As DNA, the CDR3 is TGCAGTGCTAGAGGAGCGGGGACAGTCCATGGCTACACCTTC. The chain carries TRBV20-1 and TRBJ1-2; 7 positions agree with TRBD1. V shed 1 base and J 6 bases; nucleotides not matched to a gene: 8. The CDR3 is 14 residues long. Looked up from germline, CDR1 is DFQATT and CDR2 is SNEGSKA (reference sequence).

This clonotype has a count of ten or more. The J gene is TRBJ2-5, the V gene TRBV5-1; TRBD2 matches 9 bases. This CDR3 comprises 14 residues. From germline, CDR1 is SGHRS and CDR2 YFSETQ. Trimming removed 2 bases from V and 3 bases from J; junction bases left unmatched: 2. The CDR3 DNA follows: TGCGCCAGCAGCTTCCGACTAGCGGAAGAGACCCAGTACTTC. Translating gives CASSFRLAEETQYF. Using reference TRBV5-1 and TRBJ2-5 for the parts outside the CDR3, the full variable domain is KAGVTQTPRYLIKTRGQQVTLSCSPISGHRSVSWYQQTPGQGLQFLFEYFSETQRNKGNFPGRFSGRQFSNSRSEMNVSTLELGDSALYLCASSFRLAEETQYFGPGTRLLVL.